This record concerns one TCR beta chain sequence. The sample comes from a study of blood T cell repertoires in COVID-19. About the study: Some COVID-19 samples were acute and others convalescent; all came from the United States, Italy and Spain. The analysed material was cDNA or gDNA that came from T cells, B-cell-depleted T cells, or PBMCs.

Germline V gives CDR1 MNHEY, CDR2 SMNVEV (reference sequence). V was trimmed by 5 bases and J by 16 bases, leaving 18 bases between them. This CDR3 is built from 13 residues. Authors' data handling: Amplification from reference gene primers served as the basis for estimated nucleated cell counts. Using immunoSEQ multiplex PCR, the repertoire was profiled, and TCRdb retains in-frame clones only, with some absent. That table furnishes V, J and clone size, whereas the DNA furnished D and trimming. This table holds some 240,000 clones, around four fifths found once. Those enrolled in Seattle joined during active infection and were followed longitudinally afterward.

The sample taken for sequencing was peripheral blood. This chain connects TRBV27 to TRBJ1-6; possible D gene TRBD1, 5 bases. The origin of this receptor is a woman aged 70-85 years with COVID-19, enrolled during active disease. This CDR3 reads CASSTLQALKLHF. The CDR3, as DNA: TGTGCCAGCAGTACCCTACAGGCCCTTAAACTCCACTTT.